The 20 T cell receptor beta chains presented below share a single source sample, sequenced in a study of OX40 agonist ivuxolimab in advanced cancers. The table came from immunoSEQ multiplex PCR; TCRdb's copy has only in-frame clones and leaves some out. The table records about 78,000 clones, almost 95% of them present only once. The material was CD4+ or CD8+ T cells sorted from blood, obtained in a trial of the OX40 agonist ivuxolimab. These receptors were taken from an adult with an advanced solid tumor such as melanoma, head and neck, liver or kidney cancer.

The gene calls are TRBV28 and TRBJ1-5, with 9 bases aligning to TRBD1. The ends lost 7 bases at V and 10 bases at J; junction bases unmatched: 11. This CDR3 region has 14 residues. Per germline, CDR1 MDHEN and CDR2 SYDVKM. The CDR3 DNA reads TGTGCCAGCAAGGAACAGGGGGCTTTTATACCCCAGCATTTT. This translates into CASKEQGAFIPQHF.

This clone appeared a single time. The chain uses TRBV5-8 and TRBJ2-3, with D unclear. Germline V gives CDR1 SGHTS, CDR2 YDEGEE. Trimming shortened V by 4 bases and J by 4 bases, and 4 bases separated the two germline ends. This CDR3 comprises 11 residues. The CDR3 loop reads CASSVSDTQYF. The CDR3 DNA is TGTGCCAGCAGCGTTTCAGATACGCAGTATTTT. Looking up the rest from reference TRBV5-8 and TRBJ2-3 gives the full variable domain: EAGVTQSPTHLIKTRGQQATLRCSPISGHTSVYWYQQALGLGLQFLLWYDEGEERNRGNFPPRFSGRQFPNYSSELNVNALELEDSALYLCASSVSDTQYFGPGTRLTVL.

The J gene is TRBJ2-1, the V gene TRBV30; D is possibly TRBD2 (5 bases). The V end lost 0 bases, the J end lost 5 bases, and 8 bases lay between the germline ends. The germline V gene encodes CDR1 GTSNPN and CDR2 SVGIG (reference sequence). The CDR3 is made up of 13 amino acids. CDR3: CAWSVLGHNEQFF. CDR3 coding DNA: TGTGCCTGGAGTGTACTAGGCCACAATGAGCAGTTCTTC.

V usage is TRBV5-1 and J usage is TRBJ1-5; D unresolved. The CDR3 has 14 amino acids. Trimming removed 4 bases at V and 5 bases at J, with 13 bases between. CDR1 and CDR2 from the germline V gene are SGHRS and YFSETQ. The CDR3 spells CASSTGTGDQPQHF. In DNA, the CDR3 is TGCGCCAGCAGCACCGGAACTGGCGATCAGCCCCAGCATTTT. Full variable domain (remainder filled in from reference TRBV5-1 and TRBJ1-5): KAGVTQTPRYLIKTRGQQVTLSCSPISGHRSVSWYQQTPGQGLQFLFEYFSETQRNKGNFPGRFSGRQFSNSRSEMNVSTLELGDSALYLCASSTGTGDQPQHFGDGTRLSIL.

The gene calls are TRBV9 and TRBJ2-1, with 11 bases that match TRBD1. The V segment lost 0 bases and the J segment 7 bases; nucleotides outside the gene matches: 6. Germline CDR1 and CDR2: SGDLS and YYNGEE. The CDR3 is 16 amino acids. The CDR3 protein is CASSVGAGTGGNEQFF. CDR3 bases: TGTGCCAGCAGCGTAGGCGCCGGGACAGGGGGTAATGAGCAGTTCTTC.

This rearrangement joins TRBV18 to TRBJ1-1; 11 bases align to TRBD1. Germline trimming cut 0 bases from V and 4 bases from J; bases unmatched to any gene: 7. Germline loops: CDR1 KGHSH, CDR2 LQKENI. The CDR3 sequence is 17 residues long. This CDR3 reads CASSPPGTGGRSTEAFF. The CDR3 nucleotides are TGTGCCAGCTCACCACCTGGGACAGGGGGTAGGAGCACTGAAGCTTTCTTT.

The chain uses TRBV7-2 and TRBJ2-4, with 7 bases that match TRBD2. Unmatched junction bases numbered 6, after V lost 4 bases and J lost 3 bases. In germline, CDR1 is SGHTA, CDR2 FQGNSA. The CDR3 has 15 residues. The CDR3 spells CASSYGGSGKNIQYF. CDR3 bases: TGTGCCAGCAGCTACGGGGGGTCAGGCAAAAACATTCAGTACTTC. Based on the CDR3 plus reference TRBV7-2 and TRBJ2-4, the full variable domain is GAGVSQSPSNKVTEKGKDVELRCDPISGHTALYWYRQSLGQGLEFLIYFQGNSAPDKSGLPSDRFSAERTGGSVSTLTIQRTQQEDSAVYLCASSYGGSGKNIQYFGAGTRLSVL.

The rearrangement uses TRBV28 and TRBJ2-1; no firm D call. The length of the CDR3 is 16 residues. V was pared by 5 bases and J by 1 base, with 15 bases between. The germline CDR1 and CDR2 sequences are MDHEN and SYDVKM. The CDR3 sequence is CASSETAYYSYNEQFF. DNA for the CDR3: TGTGCCAGCAGTGAGACGGCATATTATTCCTACAATGAGCAGTTCTTC.

The chain has TRBV4-2 and TRBJ2-6, with D perhaps matching TRBD1 or TRBD2 (5 bases each). Per germline, CDR1 LGHNA and CDR2 YNFKEQ. Trimming took off 2 bases at V and 1 base at J, with 12 bases between the two ends. The CDR3 extends over 17 amino acids. In DNA, the CDR3 is TGTGCCAGCAGCCAAATCCGCGAGGGGTCTGGGGCCAACGTCCTGACTTTC. As protein: CASSQIREGSGANVLTF.

V is TRBV30 and J is TRBJ2-1; no reliable D call. The CDR3 is 13 amino acids. Germline V gives CDR1 GTSNPN, CDR2 SVGIG (reference sequence). Trimming pared 5 bases from V and 1 base from J, leaving 9 bases between. The CDR3 DNA reads as TGTGCCTGGTCCCGTGTGTCCTACAATGAGCAGTTCTTC. It encodes CAWSRVSYNEQFF.

The genes are TRBV30 and TRBJ2-1, with 8 bases identical to TRBD2. There are 13 residues in the CDR3. Germline V gene data show CDR1 as GTSNPN and CDR2 as SVGIG (reference sequence). Unmatched junction bases numbered 5, after V lost 8 bases and J lost 2 bases. DNA of the CDR3: TGTGCCACAAGCGGGGGACCCTACAATGAGCAGTTCTTC. Translated, it gives CATSGGPYNEQFF.

This chain connects TRBV6-5 to TRBJ2-5, with D perhaps TRBD1 or TRBD2 (5 bases each). Judging by the DNA end, TRBJ2-7 fits better; the J call may be wrong. The CDR3 is made up of 14 amino acids. Germline V gene lookup returns CDR1 MNHEY and CDR2 SVGAGI. The CDR3 loop reads CASSYSRGVHEQYF. The CDR3, as DNA: TGTGCCAGCAGTTACTCGAGGGGAGTCCACGAGCAGTACTTC.

The chain combines TRBV14 with TRBJ2-7; TRBD2 matches at 10 bases. Losses at the gene ends were 4 bases for V and 4 bases for J; bases not matched to a gene: 4. This CDR3 spans 14 amino acids. Germline CDR1 reads SGHDN; CDR2 reads FVKESK. The CDR3 loop reads CASSPRTSGYEQYF. Written as DNA, the CDR3 is TGTGCCAGCAGCCCCCGGACTAGCGGTTACGAGCAGTACTTC. The full variable domain, completed using reference TRBV14 and TRBJ2-7, is EAGVTQFPSHSVIEKGQTVTLRCDPISGHDNLYWYRRVMGKEIKFLLHFVKESKQDESGMPNNRFLAERTGGTYSTLKVQPAELEDSGVYFCASSPRTSGYEQYFGPGTRLTVT.

This sequence joins TRBV5-4 and TRBJ1-2, with a tentative D call TRBD1 (6 bases). CDR3 size: 13 residues. Trimming left V 0 bases short and J 6 bases short, with 9 bases between. The germline CDR1 and CDR2 sequences are SGHNT and YYREEE (reference sequence). CDR3 sequence reads: CASSLDREDGYTF. Here the CDR3 DNA reads TGTGCCAGCAGCTTGGACAGGGAGGATGGCTACACCTTC. The entire variable domain, with the rest obtained from reference TRBV5-4 and TRBJ1-2, is as follows: ETGVTQSPTHLIKTRGQQVTLRCSSQSGHNTVSWYQQALGQGPQFIFQYYREEENGRGNFPPRFSGLQFPNYSSELNVNALELDDSALYLCASSLDREDGYTFGSGTRLTVV.

J is TRBJ1-2 and V is TRBV5-1; possible D gene TRBD1, 6 bases. V lost 0 bases and J lost 2, with 8 bases in between. Germline CDR1 and CDR2: SGHRS and YFSETQ. The CDR3 loop spans 14 amino acids. For the CDR3, the DNA is TGCGCCAGCAGCTTGGGGGACACCAACTATGGCTACACCTTC. It yields the protein CASSLGDTNYGYTF.

J is TRBJ1-1 and V is TRBV2; D might be TRBD1 (5 bases). The V end was cut by 6 bases, the J end by 4 bases, with 15 bases between. The CDR3 contains 14 residues. Germline CDR1 is SNHLY and CDR2 is FYNNEI. CDR3 loop: CASSVDRGGTEAFF. The CDR3 nucleotides read TGTGCCAGCAGCGTCGATCGGGGGGGCACTGAAGCTTTCTTT.

This clone has a single count. The genes are TRBV10-2 and TRBJ1-1; TRBD1 is a possible D gene (6 bases). V gave up 6 bases and J gave up 0 bases, with 17 bases separating them. The CDR3 has 16 residues. Germline CDR1 reads WSHSY; CDR2 reads SAAADI. In DNA form, the CDR3 reads TGCGCCAGCAGAAGGGGGGCCAATGTTATGAACACTGAAGCTTTCTTT. This encodes CASRRGANVMNTEAFF.

The chain is built from TRBV19 and TRBJ2-5; TRBD2 matches 8 bases. Germline CDR1 reads LNHDA; CDR2 reads SQIVND (reference sequence). The V and J ends lost 1 base and 1 base, in that order; junction bases with no gene match: 8. The CDR3 loop spans 17 amino acids. CDR3 sequence: CASSIVSGGRIQETQYF. The CDR3 nucleotides are TGTGCCAGTAGTATAGTTTCGGGAGGGCGAATCCAAGAGACCCAGTACTTC.

This chain links TRBV5-1 with TRBJ2-7; TRBD2 agrees at 7 bases. CDR1 is SGHRS, CDR2 YFSETQ, per germline. The V segment lost 4 bases and the J segment 5 bases; nucleotides outside the gene matches: 12. The CDR3 consists of 15 residues. The CDR3 DNA reads as TGCGCCAGCAGCCTATTTGAGCGGGGCATCGACGAGCAGTACTTC. It translates to CASSLFERGIDEQYF.

The gene calls are TRBV29-1 and TRBJ2-1; weak D call: TRBD2 (5 bases). CDR1 and CDR2 from the germline V gene are SQVTM and ANQGSEA. There are 15 residues in the CDR3. Trimming cost V 8 bases and J 3 bases, with 20 bases left between them. In DNA, the CDR3 is TGCAGCTCTTCCGGAGGTAGCGCCATCTACAATGAGCAGTTCTTC. Protein: CSSSGGSAIYNEQFF.